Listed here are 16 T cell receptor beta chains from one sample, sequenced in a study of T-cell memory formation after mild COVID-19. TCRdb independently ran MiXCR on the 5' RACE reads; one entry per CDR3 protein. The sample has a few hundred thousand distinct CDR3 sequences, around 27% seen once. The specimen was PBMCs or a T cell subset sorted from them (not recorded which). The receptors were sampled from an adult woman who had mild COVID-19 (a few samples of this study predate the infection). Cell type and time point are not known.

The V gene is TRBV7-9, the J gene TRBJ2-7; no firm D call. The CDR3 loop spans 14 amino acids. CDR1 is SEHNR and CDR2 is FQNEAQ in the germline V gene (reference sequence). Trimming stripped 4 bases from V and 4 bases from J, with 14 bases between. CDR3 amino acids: CASSSSLAGYEQYF. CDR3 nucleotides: TGTGCCAGCAGCTCCTCTTTAGCCGGTTACGAGCAGTACTTC.

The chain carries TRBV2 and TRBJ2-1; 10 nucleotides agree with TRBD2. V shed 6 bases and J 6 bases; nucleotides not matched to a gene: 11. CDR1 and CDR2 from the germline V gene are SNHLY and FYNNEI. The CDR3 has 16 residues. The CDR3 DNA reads TGTGCCAGCAGGATACAGCGGGGGGGTGTAGGCAATGAGCAGTTCTTC. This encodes CASRIQRGGVGNEQFF.

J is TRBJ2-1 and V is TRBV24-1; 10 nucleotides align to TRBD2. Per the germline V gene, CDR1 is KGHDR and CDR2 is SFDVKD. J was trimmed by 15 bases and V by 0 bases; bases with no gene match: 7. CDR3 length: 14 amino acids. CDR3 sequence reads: CATSDLAQREGRFF. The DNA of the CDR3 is TGTGCCACCAGTGATTTGGCCCAGCGGGAGGGCCGGTTCTTC.

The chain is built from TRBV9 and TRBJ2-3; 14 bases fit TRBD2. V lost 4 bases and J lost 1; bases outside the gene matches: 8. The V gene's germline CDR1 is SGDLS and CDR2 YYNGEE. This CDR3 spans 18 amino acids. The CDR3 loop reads CASSLTSGGARGTDTQYF. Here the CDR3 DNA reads TGTGCCAGCAGCCTGACTAGCGGGGGGGCCCGTGGCACAGATACGCAGTATTTT. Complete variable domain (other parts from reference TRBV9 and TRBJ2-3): DSGVTQTPKHLITATGQRVTLRCSPRSGDLSVYWYQQSLDQGLQFLIQYYNGEERAKGNILERFSAQQFPDLHSELNLSSLELGDSALYFCASSLTSGGARGTDTQYFGPGTRLTVL.

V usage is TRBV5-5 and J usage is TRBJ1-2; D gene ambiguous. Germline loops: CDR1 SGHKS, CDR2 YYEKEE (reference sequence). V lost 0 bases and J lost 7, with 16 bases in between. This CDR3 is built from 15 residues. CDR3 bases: TGTGCCAGCAGCTTGGGGAGCGCCCTCGCCGTTGGCTACACCTTC. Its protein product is CASSLGSALAVGYTF.

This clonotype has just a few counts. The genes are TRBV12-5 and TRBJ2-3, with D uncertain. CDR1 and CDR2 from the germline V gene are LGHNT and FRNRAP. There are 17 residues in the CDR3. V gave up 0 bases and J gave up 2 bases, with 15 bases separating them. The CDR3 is CASGLVLGRMSTDTQYF. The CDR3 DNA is TGTGCTAGTGGTTTGGTACTTGGCAGGATGTCCACAGATACGCAGTATTTT. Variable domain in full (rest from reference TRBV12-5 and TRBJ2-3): DARVTQTPRHKVTEMGQEVTMRCQPILGHNTVFWYRQTMMQGLELLAYFRNRAPLDDSGMPKDRFSAEMPDATLATLKIQPSEPRDSAVYFCASGLVLGRMSTDTQYFGPGTRLTVL.

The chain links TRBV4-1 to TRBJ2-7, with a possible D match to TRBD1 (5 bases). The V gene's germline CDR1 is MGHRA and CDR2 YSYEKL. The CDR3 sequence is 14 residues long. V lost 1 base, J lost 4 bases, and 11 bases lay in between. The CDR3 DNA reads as TGCGCCAGCAGCCAAGTAGGGGCGCGATACGAGCAGTACTTC. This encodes CASSQVGARYEQYF.

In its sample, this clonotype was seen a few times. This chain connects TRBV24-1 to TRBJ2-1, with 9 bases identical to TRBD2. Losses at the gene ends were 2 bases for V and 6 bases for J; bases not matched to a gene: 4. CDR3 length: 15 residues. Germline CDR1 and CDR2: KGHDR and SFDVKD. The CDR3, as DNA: TGTGCCACCAGTGATTCGTGGACTAGCGCCAATGAGCAGTTCTTC. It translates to CATSDSWTSANEQFF.

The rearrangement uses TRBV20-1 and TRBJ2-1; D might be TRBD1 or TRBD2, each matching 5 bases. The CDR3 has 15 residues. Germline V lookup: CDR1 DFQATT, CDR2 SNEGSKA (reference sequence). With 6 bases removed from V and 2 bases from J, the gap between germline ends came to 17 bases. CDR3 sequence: CSATNQGEAYNEQFF. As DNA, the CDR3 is TGCAGTGCCACCAACCAGGGAGAGGCCTACAATGAGCAGTTCTTC.

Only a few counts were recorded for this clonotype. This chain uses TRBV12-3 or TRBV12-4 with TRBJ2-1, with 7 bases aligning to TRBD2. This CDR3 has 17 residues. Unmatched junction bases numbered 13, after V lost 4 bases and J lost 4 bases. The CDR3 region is CASSYVAGSPTYNEQFF. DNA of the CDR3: TGTGCCAGCAGTTATGTAGCGGGTTCCCCCACATACAATGAGCAGTTCTTC.

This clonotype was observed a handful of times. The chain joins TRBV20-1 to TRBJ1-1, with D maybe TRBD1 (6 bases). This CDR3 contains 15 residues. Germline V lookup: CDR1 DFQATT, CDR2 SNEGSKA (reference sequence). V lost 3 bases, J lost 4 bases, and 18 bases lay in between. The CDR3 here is CSASDPRSGATEAFF. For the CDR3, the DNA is TGCAGTGCTAGTGACCCCCGCTCGGGGGCCACTGAAGCTTTCTTT.

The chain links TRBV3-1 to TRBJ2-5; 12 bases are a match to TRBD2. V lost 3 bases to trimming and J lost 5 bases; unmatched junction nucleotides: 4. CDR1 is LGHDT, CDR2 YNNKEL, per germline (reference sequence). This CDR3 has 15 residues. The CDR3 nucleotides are TGTGCCAGCAGCCACTCGACTAGCGGGGGTGAGACCCAGTACTTC. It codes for CASSHSTSGGETQYF.

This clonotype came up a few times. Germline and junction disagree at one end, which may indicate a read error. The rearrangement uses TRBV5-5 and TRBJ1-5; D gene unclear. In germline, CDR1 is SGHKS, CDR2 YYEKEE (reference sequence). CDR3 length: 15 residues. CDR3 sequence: CASSLYGNSNQPQHF. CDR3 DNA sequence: TGTGCCAGCAGCTTGTACGGCAACTCTAATCAGCCACAGCATTTT.

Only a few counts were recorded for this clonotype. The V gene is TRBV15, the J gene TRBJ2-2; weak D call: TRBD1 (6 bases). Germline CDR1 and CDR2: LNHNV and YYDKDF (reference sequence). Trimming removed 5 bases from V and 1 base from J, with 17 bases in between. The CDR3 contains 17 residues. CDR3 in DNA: TGTGCCACCAGCGCACGTTGGACAGAGGAGAACACCGGGGAGCTGTTTTTT. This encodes CATSARWTEENTGELFF.

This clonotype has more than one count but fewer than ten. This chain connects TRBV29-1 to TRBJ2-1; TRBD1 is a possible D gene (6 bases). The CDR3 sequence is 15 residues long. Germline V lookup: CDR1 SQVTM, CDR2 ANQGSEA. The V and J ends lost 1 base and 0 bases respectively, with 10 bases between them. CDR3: CSVEGRGLSYNEQFF. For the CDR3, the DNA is TGCAGCGTTGAAGGCAGGGGCCTCTCCTACAATGAGCAGTTCTTC.

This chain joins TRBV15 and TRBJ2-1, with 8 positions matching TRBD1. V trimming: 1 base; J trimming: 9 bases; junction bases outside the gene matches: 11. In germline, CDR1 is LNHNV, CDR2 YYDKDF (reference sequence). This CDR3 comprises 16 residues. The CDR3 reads CATSRARMQGAREQFF. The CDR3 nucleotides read TGTGCCACCAGCAGAGCGCGGATGCAGGGGGCGCGTGAGCAGTTCTTC.